This T cell receptor beta chain was profiled in a study of T cell responses to AZD1222 COVID-19 vaccine. The protocol was immunoSEQ multiplex PCR, while the TCRdb copy is restricted to in-frame clones and leaves out a portion. The sample yields approximately 100,000 clones, roughly 88% seen once. There are 15 residues in the CDR3. The sequence derives from an adult in good health. The rearrangement uses TRBV21-1 and TRBJ2-3; the table calls TRBD2, which could not be checked here. TRBV21-1 is designated a pseudogene. The sample here was peripheral blood, taken on day 0 of AZD1222 vaccination. The CDR3 loop is CASSDSGREGDTQYF. In nucleotides, the CDR3 is TGTGCCAGCAGCGACAGCGGGAGGGAGGGGGATACGCAGTATTTT.